The clone carrying this T cell receptor beta chain was seen many times. Its matching antigen is unknown. The data stem from a study of CD8 T cells in ankylosing spondylitis. Each CDR3 protein gets one entry after TCRdb re-called the 5' RACE reads with MiXCR. The table lists about 140,000 distinct CDR3 sequences, more than 7% of them singletons. Study results and limitations: There was a TCR beta motif, made of several highly homologous variants, that appeared characteristic of ankylosing spondylitis blood. Reportedly, matched ankylosing spondylitis synovial fluid was significantly enriched for disease-linked clones.

V lost 5 bases and J 2 bases, leaving 10 bases between the germline ends. Germline CDR1 SGHTA, CDR2 FQGNSA. CDR3 length equals 14 residues. The chain recombines TRBV7-2 with TRBJ2-1; D remains ambiguous. The sample consisted of synovial fluid, either unsorted or a sorted T cell fraction (not recorded which). The TCR was taken from a male donor with ankylosing spondylitis. The CDR3 loop is CASSPGRTYNEQFF. The CDR3 DNA sequence: TGTGCCAGCAGCCCCGGCAGAACCTACAATGAGCAGTTCTTC.